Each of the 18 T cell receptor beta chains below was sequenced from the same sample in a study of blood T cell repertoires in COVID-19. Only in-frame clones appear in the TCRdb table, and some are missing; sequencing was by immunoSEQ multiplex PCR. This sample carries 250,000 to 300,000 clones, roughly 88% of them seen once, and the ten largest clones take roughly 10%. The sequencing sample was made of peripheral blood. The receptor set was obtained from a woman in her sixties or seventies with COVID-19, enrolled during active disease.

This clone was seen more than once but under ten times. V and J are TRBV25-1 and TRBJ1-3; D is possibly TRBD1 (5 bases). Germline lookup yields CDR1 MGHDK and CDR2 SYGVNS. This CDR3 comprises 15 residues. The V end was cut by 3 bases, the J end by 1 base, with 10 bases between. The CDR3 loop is CASSETALSGNTIYF. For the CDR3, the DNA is TGTGCCAGCAGTGAGACAGCACTTTCTGGAAACACCATATATTTT.

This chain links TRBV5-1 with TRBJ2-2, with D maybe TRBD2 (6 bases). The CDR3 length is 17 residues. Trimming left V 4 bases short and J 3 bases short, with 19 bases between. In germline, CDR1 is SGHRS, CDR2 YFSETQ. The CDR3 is CASSRHGGIQDTGELFF. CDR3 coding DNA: TGCGCCAGCAGCCGTCATGGAGGGATCCAGGACACCGGGGAGCTGTTTTTT.

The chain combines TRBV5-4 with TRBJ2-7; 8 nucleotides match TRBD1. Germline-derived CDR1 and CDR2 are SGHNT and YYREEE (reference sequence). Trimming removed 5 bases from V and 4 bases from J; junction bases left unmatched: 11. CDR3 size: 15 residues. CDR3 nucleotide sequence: TGTGCCAGCAGTTCCTCCGGACAGGGAAAATACGAGCAGTACTTC. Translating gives CASSSSGQGKYEQYF.

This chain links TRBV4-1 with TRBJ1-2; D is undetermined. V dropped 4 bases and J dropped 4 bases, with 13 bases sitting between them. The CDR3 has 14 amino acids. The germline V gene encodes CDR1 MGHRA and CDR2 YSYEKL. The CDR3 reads CASSPGDHFYGYTF. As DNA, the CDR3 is TGCGCCAGCAGCCCGGGAGACCATTTCTATGGCTACACCTTC.

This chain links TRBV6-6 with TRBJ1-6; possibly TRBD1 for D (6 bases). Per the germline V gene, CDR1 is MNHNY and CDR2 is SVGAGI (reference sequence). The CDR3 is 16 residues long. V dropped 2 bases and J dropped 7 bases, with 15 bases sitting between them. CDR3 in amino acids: CASSYRGGGANSPLHF. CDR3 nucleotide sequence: TGTGCCAGCAGTTACCGCGGGGGGGGCGCGAATTCACCCCTCCACTTT.

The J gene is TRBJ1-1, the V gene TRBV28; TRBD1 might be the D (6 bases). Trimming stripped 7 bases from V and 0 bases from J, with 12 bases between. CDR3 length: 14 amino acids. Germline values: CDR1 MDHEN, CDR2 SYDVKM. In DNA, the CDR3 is TGTGCCAGCATTAGAGGGGACATGAACACTGAAGCTTTCTTT. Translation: CASIRGDMNTEAFF.

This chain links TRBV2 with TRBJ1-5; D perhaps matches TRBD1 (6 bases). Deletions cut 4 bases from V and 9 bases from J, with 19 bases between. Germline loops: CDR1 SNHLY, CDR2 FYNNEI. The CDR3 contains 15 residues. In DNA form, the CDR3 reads TGTGCCAGCAGTGTAGGGACATCAAATGTCAGGCCCCAGCATTTT. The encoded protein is CASSVGTSNVRPQHF.

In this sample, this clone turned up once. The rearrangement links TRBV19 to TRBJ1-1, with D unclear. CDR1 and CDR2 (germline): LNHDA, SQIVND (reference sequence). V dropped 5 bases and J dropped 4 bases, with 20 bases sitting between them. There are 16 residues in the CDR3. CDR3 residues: CASSAGVAVPSTEAFF. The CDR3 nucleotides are TGTGCCAGTAGTGCCGGGGTCGCCGTCCCATCCACTGAAGCTTTCTTT.

The CDR3 reads CATSRSGRSYNEQFF. The CDR3 DNA reads as TGTGCCACCAGCAGATCAGGGCGCTCCTACAATGAGCAGTTCTTC. This chain joins TRBV15 and TRBJ2-1; the D gene is possibly TRBD1 (5 bases). V lost 2 bases, J lost 0 bases, and 8 bases lay in between. Germline V gene lookup returns CDR1 LNHNV and CDR2 YYDKDF (reference sequence). There are 15 residues in the CDR3.

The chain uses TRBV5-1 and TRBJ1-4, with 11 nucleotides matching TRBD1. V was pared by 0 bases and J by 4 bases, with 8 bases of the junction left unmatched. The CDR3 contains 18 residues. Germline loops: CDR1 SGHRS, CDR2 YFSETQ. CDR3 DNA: TGCGCCAGCAGCTTGGTGCGGACAGGGGGCAGTGTTAATGAAAAACTGTTTTTT. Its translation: CASSLVRTGGSVNEKLFF.

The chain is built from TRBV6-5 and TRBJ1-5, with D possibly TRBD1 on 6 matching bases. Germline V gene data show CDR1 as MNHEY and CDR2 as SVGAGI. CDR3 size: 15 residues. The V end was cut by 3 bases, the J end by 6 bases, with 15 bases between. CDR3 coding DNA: TGTGCCAGCAGTTATGGCGGGGGGGCCGGTCAGCCCCAGCATTTT. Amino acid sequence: CASSYGGGAGQPQHF.

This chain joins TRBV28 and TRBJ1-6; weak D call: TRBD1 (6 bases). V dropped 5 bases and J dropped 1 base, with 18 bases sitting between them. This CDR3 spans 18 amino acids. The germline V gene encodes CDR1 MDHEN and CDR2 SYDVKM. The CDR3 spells CASSGSGGGASYNSPLHF. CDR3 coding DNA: TGTGCCAGCAGTGGCTCTGGTGGGGGGGCGTCCTATAATTCACCCCTCCACTTT.

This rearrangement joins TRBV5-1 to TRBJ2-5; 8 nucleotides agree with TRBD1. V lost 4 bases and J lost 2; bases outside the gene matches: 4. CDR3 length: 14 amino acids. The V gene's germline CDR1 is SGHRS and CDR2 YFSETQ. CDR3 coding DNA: TGCGCCAGCAGCGAACACAGGGGGCAAGAGACCCAGTACTTC. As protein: CASSEHRGQETQYF.

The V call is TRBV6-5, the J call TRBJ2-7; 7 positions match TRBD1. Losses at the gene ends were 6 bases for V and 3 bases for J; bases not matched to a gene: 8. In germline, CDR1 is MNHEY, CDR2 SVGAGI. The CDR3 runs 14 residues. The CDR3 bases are TGTGCCAGCAGATTCGGGACAGATGGCTACGAGCAGTACTTC. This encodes CASRFGTDGYEQYF.

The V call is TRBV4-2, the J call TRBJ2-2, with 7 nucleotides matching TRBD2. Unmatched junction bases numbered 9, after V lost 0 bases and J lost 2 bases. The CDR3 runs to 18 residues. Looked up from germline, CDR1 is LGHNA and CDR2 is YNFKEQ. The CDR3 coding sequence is TGTGCCAGCAGCCAAGATTATGAAGCTAGCGGTAACACCGGGGAGCTGTTTTTT. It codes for CASSQDYEASGNTGELFF.

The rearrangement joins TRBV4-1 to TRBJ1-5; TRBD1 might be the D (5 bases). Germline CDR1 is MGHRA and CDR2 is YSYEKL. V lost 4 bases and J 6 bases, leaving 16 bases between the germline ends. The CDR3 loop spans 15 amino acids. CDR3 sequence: CASSPRGYQPQPQHF. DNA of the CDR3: TGCGCCAGCAGCCCGCGGGGCTACCAGCCTCAGCCCCAGCATTTT.

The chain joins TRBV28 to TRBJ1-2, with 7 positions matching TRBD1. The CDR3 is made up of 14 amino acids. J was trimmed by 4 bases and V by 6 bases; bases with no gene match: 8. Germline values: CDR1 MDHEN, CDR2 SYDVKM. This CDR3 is CASRSTGDRYGYTF. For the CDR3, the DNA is TGTGCCAGCAGATCCACAGGGGACCGCTATGGCTACACCTTC.

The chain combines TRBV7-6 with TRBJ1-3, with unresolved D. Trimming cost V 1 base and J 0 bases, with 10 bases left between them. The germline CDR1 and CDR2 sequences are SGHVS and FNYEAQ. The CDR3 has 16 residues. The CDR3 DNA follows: TGTGCCAGCAGCTTAGGGCGGGCTGTCTCTGGAAACACCATATATTTT. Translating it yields CASSLGRAVSGNTIYF.